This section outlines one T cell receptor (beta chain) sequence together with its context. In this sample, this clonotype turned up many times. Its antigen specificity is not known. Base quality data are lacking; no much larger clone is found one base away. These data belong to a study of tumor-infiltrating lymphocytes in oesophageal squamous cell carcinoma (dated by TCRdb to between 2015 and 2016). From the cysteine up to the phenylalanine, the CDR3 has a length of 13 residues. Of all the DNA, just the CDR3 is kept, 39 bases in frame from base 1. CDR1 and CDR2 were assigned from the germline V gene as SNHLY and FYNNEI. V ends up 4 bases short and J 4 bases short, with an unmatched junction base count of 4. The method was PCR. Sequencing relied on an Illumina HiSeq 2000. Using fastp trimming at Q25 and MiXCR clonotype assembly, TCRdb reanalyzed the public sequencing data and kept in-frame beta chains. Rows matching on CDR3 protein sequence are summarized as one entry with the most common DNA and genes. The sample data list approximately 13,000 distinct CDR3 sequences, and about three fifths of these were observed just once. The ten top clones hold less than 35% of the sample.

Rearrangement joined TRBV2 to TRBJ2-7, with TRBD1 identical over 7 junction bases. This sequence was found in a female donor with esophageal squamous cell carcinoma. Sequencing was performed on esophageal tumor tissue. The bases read TGTGCCAGCAGTGGGGACAGATTGTACGAGCAGTACTTC. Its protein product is CASSGDRLYEQYF.